This T cell receptor (beta chain) emerged from a study of cytotoxic CD8 clonotypes in ibrutinib-treated CLL. Sequencing sought depths of 1 in 200,000 to 1 in 1 million T cells. Some clones are missing from TCRdb's copy, which holds only in-frame ones; the method was immunoSEQ multiplex PCR. The table has roughly 150,000 clones, 70% to 80% seen once; the top ten hold 4.5% to 6.5%. Germline V CDR1 and CDR2: MNHEY, SMNVEV (reference sequence). The CDR3 sequence is 15 residues long. Losses at the gene ends were 3 bases for V and 2 bases for J; bases not matched to a gene: 5. The chain employs TRBV27 and TRBJ2-5; 8 positions match TRBD2. The clonotype was recovered from a human donor with chronic lymphocytic leukemia. This specimen was PBMCs, taken after 24 months of ibrutinib treatment. CDR3 loop: CASSFRGGPQETQYF. The DNA for the CDR3 is TGTGCCAGCAGTTTCCGGGGGGGGCCACAAGAGACCCAGTACTTC.